Following are 25 T cell receptor beta chains from one sample sequenced in a study of T cell responses to AZD1222 COVID-19 vaccine (dated by TCRdb to the early 2020s). The method was the immunoSEQ multiplex PCR assay. What TCRdb holds here is the immuneACCESS table cut down to in-frame rearrangements. Part of the clones is not present; checked against another copy, under half of the missing clones reflect an unresolved V gene, and the others are unexplained. For this sample there are 90,000 to 110,000 clones; roughly 87% appear just once. Over 4% of the sample belongs to the ten largest clones. The time point label, read with the paper, signifies: baseline before first vaccination. This material consisted of peripheral blood, taken on day 0 of AZD1222 vaccination. These receptors all stem from an adult in good health.

The chain employs TRBV7-9 and TRBJ1-2, with 8 bases aligning to TRBD1. The length of the CDR3 is 15 residues. V lost 4 bases to trimming and J lost 4 bases; unmatched junction nucleotides: 8. Germline loops: CDR1 SEHNR, CDR2 FQNEAQ (reference sequence). The CDR3 sequence is CASSSNDRGGYGYTF. CDR3 coding DNA: TGTGCCAGCAGCTCCAACGACAGGGGCGGCTATGGCTACACCTTC.

This chain uses TRBV14 with TRBJ2-7, with D hard to call. The CDR3 contains 15 residues. Trimming removed 5 bases at V and 2 bases at J, with 16 bases between. CDR1 is SGHDN and CDR2 is FVKESK in the germline V gene. Here the CDR3 DNA reads TGTGCCAGCAGCTCAATACATCAGGTCCCCTACGAGCAGTACTTC. It codes for CASSSIHQVPYEQYF. The whole variable domain, filled in from reference TRBV14 and TRBJ2-7, reads EAGVTQFPSHSVIEKGQTVTLRCDPISGHDNLYWYRRVMGKEIKFLLHFVKESKQDESGMPNNRFLAERTGGTYSTLKVQPAELEDSGVYFCASSSIHQVPYEQYFGPGTRLTVT.

This clone was seen just once. The rearrangement joins TRBV7-2 to TRBJ2-2; D might be TRBD2 (6 bases). V lost 5 bases and J 7 bases, leaving 23 bases between the germline ends. The CDR3 sequence is 17 residues long. Per germline, CDR1 SGHTA and CDR2 FQGNSA. CDR3 DNA: TGTGCCAGCAGCCCGGGGGACCACCCAGAAGTAGACGGGGAGCTGTTTTTT. Its translation: CASSPGDHPEVDGELFF.

V is TRBV28 and J is TRBJ1-5, with D possibly TRBD1 on 6 matching bases. This CDR3 has 15 residues. Germline V CDR1 and CDR2: MDHEN, SYDVKM. V lost 6 bases to trimming and J lost 0 bases, with 12 bases between them. The CDR3 DNA reads as TGTGCCAGCAGGGGGGGCCCCTATAGCAATCAGCCCCAGCATTTT. This gives the protein CASRGGPYSNQPQHF.

This CDR3 is CASSPRSRGDTQYF. The CDR3 bases are TGTGCCAGCAGCCCCCGGTCCAGAGGAGATACGCAGTATTTT. The rearrangement joins TRBV7-2 to TRBJ2-3, with D unresolved. This CDR3 comprises 14 residues. V lost 5 bases and J lost 5, with 14 bases in between. Germline V gene lookup returns CDR1 SGHTA and CDR2 FQGNSA.

This chain joins TRBV20-1 and TRBJ1-6; 9 bases are a match to TRBD1. The CDR3 length is 19 residues. V lost 3 bases to trimming and J lost 10 bases; unmatched junction nucleotides: 22. Germline V gene data show CDR1 as DFQATT and CDR2 as SNEGSKA (reference sequence). The CDR3 nucleotides are TGCAGTGCTAGTATTCCGACCGGGACAGGGACATTGAGCGACTCACCCCTCCACTTT. Translated: CSASIPTGTGTLSDSPLHF.

This clone occurred once. J is TRBJ2-3 and V is TRBV18, with 7 bases that match TRBD2. The V segment lost 3 bases and the J segment 1 base; nucleotides outside the gene matches: 13. The germline V gene has CDR1 KGHSH and CDR2 LQKENI. This CDR3 comprises 18 residues. The CDR3 region has the DNA TGTGCCAGCTCACCGGGGACCTTTGGCGGGAGCGGCACAGATACGCAGTATTTT. The encoded protein is CASSPGTFGGSGTDTQYF.

This clone was picked up a small number of times. The chain carries TRBV29-1 and TRBJ2-3; D ambiguous. CDR1 and CDR2 (germline): SQVTM, ANQGSEA. Trimming stripped 7 bases from V and 4 bases from J, with 12 bases between. CDR3 length equals 12 residues. CDR3 sequence reads: CSAVSPPDTQYF. The CDR3 DNA sequence: TGCAGCGCTGTCTCCCCCCCAGATACGCAGTATTTT.

V is TRBV6-2 or TRBV6-3 and J is TRBJ2-3; 14 bases match TRBD2. There are 17 residues in the CDR3. Germline trimming cut 5 bases from V and 3 bases from J; bases unmatched to any gene: 7. Germline CDR1 MNHEY, CDR2 SVGEGT. In DNA form, the CDR3 reads TGTGCCAGCAGTAAATTCGGGACTAGCGGGAGAACAGATACGCAGTATTTT. Encoded protein: CASSKFGTSGRTDTQYF.

This clone was found once. The V call is TRBV2, the J call TRBJ2-4; no clear D gene. V gave up 6 bases and J gave up 0 bases, with 15 bases separating them. Germline V gene data show CDR1 as SNHLY and CDR2 as FYNNEI. CDR3 length equals 16 residues. The CDR3 DNA reads as TGTGCCAGCAGCAACCCCTATACCTTAGCCAAAAACATTCAGTACTTC. Protein: CASSNPYTLAKNIQYF.

This clone was recorded a few times. V gene TRBV19 combines with J gene TRBJ1-2; 7 positions match TRBD1. V lost 6 bases, J lost 4 bases, and 11 bases stayed unmatched. The length of the CDR3 is 15 residues. The V gene's germline CDR1 is LNHDA and CDR2 SQIVND (reference sequence). CDR3: CASSPGPGGAYGYTF. In DNA, the CDR3 is TGTGCCAGTAGCCCCGGGCCAGGGGGGGCCTATGGCTACACCTTC.

CDR3 sequence (DNA): TGTGCCAGTAGTCTCTCAAGGGACGGGTACACTGAAGCTTTCTTT. Amino acids: CASSLSRDGYTEAFF. The chain joins TRBV19 to TRBJ1-1; maybe TRBD1 (5 bases). Germline V CDR1 and CDR2: LNHDA, SQIVND (reference sequence). The CDR3 contains 15 residues. V lost 5 bases, J lost 3 bases, and 16 bases lay in between.

This sequence joins TRBV29-1 and TRBJ2-7; the match to TRBD2 covers 13 bases. Per germline, CDR1 SQVTM and CDR2 ANQGSEA. The CDR3 sequence is 14 residues long. J was trimmed by 2 bases and V by 7 bases; bases with no gene match: 5. CDR3 residues: CSGGTSGATYEQYF. The CDR3 DNA reads TGCAGCGGAGGGACTAGCGGGGCCACCTACGAGCAGTACTTC.

The genes are TRBV20-1 and TRBJ1-1; the D is unclear. The germline CDR1 and CDR2 sequences are DFQATT and SNEGSKA (reference sequence). This CDR3 region has 13 residues. The germline V and J ends were trimmed by 3 bases and 3 bases, with 11 bases remaining between them. DNA for the CDR3: TGCAGTGCTAGTGGAAAGGGCCACACTGAAGCTTTCTTT. Translating it yields CSASGKGHTEAFF.

This chain connects TRBV10-3 to TRBJ2-2; 10 nucleotides match TRBD1. The CDR3 spans 16 residues. The trim removed 7 bases at V and 5 bases at J, leaving 10 bases unmatched. Germline lookup yields CDR1 ENHRY and CDR2 SYGVKD. CDR3 loop: CAINSGQGRRTGELFF. For the CDR3, the DNA is TGTGCCATCAACTCGGGACAGGGGAGGCGGACCGGGGAGCTGTTTTTT.

The V call is TRBV3-1 (or the pseudogene TRBV3-2), the J call TRBJ1-2, with no clear D. The CDR3 loop spans 14 amino acids. Per the germline V gene, CDR1 is LGHDT and CDR2 is YNNKEL (reference sequence). Trimming left V 3 bases short and J 2 bases short, with 10 bases between. The CDR3 protein is CASSQGELNYGYTF. Written as DNA, the CDR3 is TGTGCCAGCAGCCAGGGCGAGCTGAACTATGGCTACACCTTC.

The chain combines TRBV28 with TRBJ1-1; D possibly corresponds to TRBD1 (5 bases). Germline V gene data show CDR1 as MDHEN and CDR2 as SYDVKM. V lost 8 bases, J lost 8 bases, and 12 bases lay in between. The CDR3 consists of 11 residues. CDR3 sequence reads: CASLRGAEAFF. The DNA for the CDR3 is TGTGCCAGCCTAAGAGGGGCAGAAGCTTTCTTT.

This rearrangement joins TRBV15 to TRBJ1-2; TRBD1 matches 8 bases. Trimming at V came to 5 bases and at J to 3 bases, leaving 2 bases not matched to a gene. Germline assignment: CDR1 LNHNV and CDR2 YYDKDF (reference sequence). CDR3 length equals 13 residues. The CDR3 sequence is CATSRGQDYGYTF. For the CDR3, the DNA is TGTGCCACCAGCCGGGGACAGGACTATGGCTACACCTTC.

The V and J genes are TRBV10-1 and TRBJ2-1; 10 bases map to TRBD2. V trimming: 4 bases; J trimming: 9 bases; junction bases outside the gene matches: 3. The V gene's germline CDR1 is WNHNN and CDR2 SYGVQD (reference sequence). This CDR3 has 13 residues. DNA for the CDR3: TGCGCCAGCAGTGGTCTAGCGGGAGTTGAGCAGTTCTTC. This codes for CASSGLAGVEQFF.

The CDR3 DNA is TGTGCCAGCAGCCTCCTCGGTGGAGACGGGGAGCTGTTTTTT. Amino acid sequence: CASSLLGGDGELFF. This rearrangement joins TRBV16 to TRBJ2-2; no clear D gene. Germline V gene sequence: CDR1 KGHSY, CDR2 FQNENV. The CDR3 is 14 residues long. The V and J ends lost 4 bases and 7 bases respectively, with 13 bases between them.

CDR3 residues: CATSSGANTGELFF. CDR3 DNA: TGTGCCACCAGCTCCGGGGCGAACACCGGGGAGCTGTTTTTT. The rearrangement links TRBV15 to TRBJ2-2; perhaps TRBD2 as D (5 bases). From germline, CDR1 is LNHNV and CDR2 YYDKDF (reference sequence). The CDR3 covers 14 residues. Trimming cost V 5 bases and J 0 bases, with 7 bases left between them.

The chain recombines TRBV19 with TRBJ2-5, with D possibly matching TRBD1 (6 bases). V lost 5 bases and J 3 bases, leaving 10 bases between the germline ends. Germline CDR1 and CDR2: LNHDA and SQIVND (reference sequence). This CDR3 spans 13 amino acids. This CDR3 reads CASSPHREETQYF. CDR3 bases: TGTGCCAGTAGTCCTCACAGGGAAGAGACCCAGTACTTC. The full variable domain, with the rest looked up from reference TRBV19 and TRBJ2-5, is DGGITQSPKYLFRKEGQNVTLSCEQNLNHDAMYWYRQDPGQGLRLIYYSQIVNDFQKGDIAEGYSVSREKKESFPLTVTSAQKNPTAFYLCASSPHREETQYFGPGTRLLVL.

This sequence joins TRBV10-2 and TRBJ1-5, with D uncertain. The CDR3 is 17 residues long. CDR1 and CDR2 from the germline V gene are WSHSY and SAAADI. V shed 0 bases and J shed 4 bases, with 16 bases lying between them. This CDR3 is CASSESGGSLGNQPQHF. In nucleotides, the CDR3 is TGCGCCAGCAGTGAGTCAGGAGGGAGTCTTGGTAATCAGCCCCAGCATTTT.

The chain employs TRBV27 and TRBJ2-1; 9 nucleotides agree with TRBD1. V lost 4 bases to trimming and J lost 6 bases; unmatched junction nucleotides: 7. This CDR3 spans 15 amino acids. Per the germline V gene, CDR1 is MNHEY and CDR2 is SMNVEV (reference sequence). The DNA for the CDR3 is TGTGCCAGCAGTTCGGACAGGGGCATCTCCAATGAGCAGTTCTTC. It specifies CASSSDRGISNEQFF.

V is TRBV5-1 and J is TRBJ2-7; 14 nucleotides match TRBD2. The germline V gene has CDR1 SGHRS and CDR2 YFSETQ. The CDR3 runs 18 residues. V was clipped by 4 bases and J by 0 bases; unmatched bases: 9. The CDR3 region has the DNA TGCGCCAGCAGCCGCGGGACTAGCGGGAGCGGAATCTCCTACGAGCAGTACTTC. Its protein is CASSRGTSGSGISYEQYF. The variable domain in full, completed from reference TRBV5-1 and TRBJ2-7, reads KAGVTQTPRYLIKTRGQQVTLSCSPISGHRSVSWYQQTPGQGLQFLFEYFSETQRNKGNFPGRFSGRQFSNSRSEMNVSTLELGDSALYLCASSRGTSGSGISYEQYFGPGTRLTVT.